These 14 T cell receptor beta chains share one sample of origin, sequenced in a study of blood T cell repertoires in COVID-19. The table came from immunoSEQ multiplex PCR; TCRdb's copy has only in-frame clones and leaves some out. The data show around 160,000 clones, around 81% seen once. The sequenced sample was peripheral blood. These receptors were taken from a woman between 35 and 50 years old with active or convalescent COVID-19.

This clone came up once. The rearrangement joins TRBV11-2 to TRBJ1-1; 8 bases align to TRBD1. In germline, CDR1 is SGHAT, CDR2 FQNNGV. CDR3 length equals 18 residues. V was pared by 1 base and J by 6 bases, with 16 bases of the junction left unmatched. CDR3 DNA sequence: TGTGCCAGCAGCTTAGTTGTGGTGAAGTCAGGGGGCGCGGCTGAAGCTTTCTTT. Translation gives CASSLVVVKSGGAAEAFF.

The CDR3 here is CASSVSLADYGYTF. CDR3 DNA: TGTGCCAGCAGCGTAAGTTTAGCTGACTATGGCTACACCTTC. The genes are TRBV9 and TRBJ1-2; D not certain. Trimming took 1 base from V and 3 from J, leaving 10 bases between them. The CDR3 totals 14 residues. CDR1 is SGDLS, CDR2 YYNGEE, per germline. Full variable domain (rest looked up from reference TRBV9 and TRBJ1-2): DSGVTQTPKHLITATGQRVTLRCSPRSGDLSVYWYQQSLDQGLQFLIQYYNGEERAKGNILERFSAQQFPDLHSELNLSSLELGDSALYFCASSVSLADYGYTFGSGTRLTVV.

This chain joins TRBV27 and TRBJ2-5; 10 nucleotides line up with TRBD1. Germline-derived CDR1 and CDR2 are MNHEY and SMNVEV (reference sequence). The CDR3 is made up of 15 amino acids. Trimming removed 6 bases from V and 5 bases from J; junction bases left unmatched: 9. CDR3 sequence reads: CASSSPGQGSETQYF. In nucleotides, the CDR3 is TGTGCCAGCAGCTCTCCGGGACAGGGGTCGGAGACCCAGTACTTC.

The gene calls are TRBV5-8 and TRBJ2-7, with 7 nucleotides matching TRBD1. The CDR3 has 14 residues. Looked up from germline, CDR1 is SGHTS and CDR2 is YDEGEE. Trimming took 0 bases from V and 3 from J; bases not matched to a gene: 3. The CDR3 DNA follows: TGTGCCAGCAGCTTGGGACAGGGTGTCTACGAGCAGTACTTC. It yields the protein CASSLGQGVYEQYF.

V usage is TRBV28 and J usage is TRBJ1-2, with D perhaps matching TRBD1 (5 bases). The CDR3 is 16 amino acids. Germline-derived CDR1 and CDR2 are MDHEN and SYDVKM. Trimming cost V 3 bases and J 1 base, with 15 bases left between them. CDR3 nucleotide sequence: TGTGCCAGCAGTTTGCAGGGCGCGAATATTAACTATGGCTACACCTTC. Its protein product is CASSLQGANINYGYTF.

The J gene is TRBJ2-1, the V gene TRBV9; D ambiguous. Germline loops: CDR1 SGDLS, CDR2 YYNGEE. V was shortened by 4 bases and J by 2 bases, with 10 bases between the two germline ends. The CDR3 has 14 residues. In DNA form, the CDR3 reads TGTGCCAGCAGCATCGCGAGCACCTACAATGAGCAGTTCTTC. Residues: CASSIASTYNEQFF.

A remark on this clone: Other DNA sequences in the same sample also yield this CDR3. V usage is TRBV6-5 and J usage is TRBJ1-1; D gene unclear. Germline V lookup: CDR1 MNHEY, CDR2 SVGAGI. V was clipped by 3 bases and J by 3 bases, with 8 bases between them. This CDR3 has 13 residues. DNA of the CDR3: TGTGCCAGCAGTTATGGGAGGTACACTGAAGCTTTCTTT. It encodes CASSYGRYTEAFF.

The gene calls are TRBV28 and TRBJ1-2; D remains unclear. The ends were cut back, 10 bases at V and 1 base at J, with 13 bases in the middle. This CDR3 comprises 13 residues. The germline gives CDR1 MDHEN, CDR2 SYDVKM. The CDR3 sequence: CATEHQRNYGYTF. The DNA for the CDR3 is TGTGCCACAGAACACCAACGTAACTATGGCTACACCTTC.

The chain has TRBV7-9 and TRBJ1-5; a weak D match, TRBD1 (6 bases). Germline CDR1 and CDR2: SEHNR and FQNEAQ (reference sequence). The CDR3 length is 13 residues. Trimming pared 5 bases from V and 3 bases from J, leaving 8 bases between. CDR3 DNA sequence: TGTGCCAGCAGCCGGGACATCAATCAGCCCCAGCATTTT. It encodes CASSRDINQPQHF.

This clone was observed a single time. This chain connects TRBV5-4 to TRBJ2-7; D gene uncertain. The CDR3 is 15 amino acids. Germline V gene lookup returns CDR1 SGHNT and CDR2 YYREEE (reference sequence). Trimming pared 0 bases from V and 2 bases from J, leaving 12 bases between. The CDR3 is CASSLDPNRAYEQYF. The CDR3 DNA sequence: TGTGCCAGCAGCTTGGATCCGAACCGGGCCTACGAGCAGTACTTC. The full variable domain, with the rest looked up from reference TRBV5-4 and TRBJ2-7, is ETGVTQSPTHLIKTRGQQVTLRCSSQSGHNTVSWYQQALGQGPQFIFQYYREEENGRGNFPPRFSGLQFPNYSSELNVNALELDDSALYLCASSLDPNRAYEQYFGPGTRLTVT.

This chain joins TRBV11-2 and TRBJ2-7; 7 bases match TRBD1. The CDR3 runs to 15 residues. CDR1 is SGHAT, CDR2 FQNNGV, per germline. V dropped 1 base and J dropped 4; count of bases not matched to a gene: 7. The CDR3 nucleotides are TGTGCCAGCAGCTTAGTCGCGGGCAGGGGGTACGAGCAGTACTTC. Translating it yields CASSLVAGRGYEQYF.

The chain is built from TRBV5-1 and TRBJ2-3, with 12 nucleotides matching TRBD2. CDR1 is SGHRS and CDR2 is YFSETQ in the germline V gene. The CDR3 has 16 residues. J was trimmed by 1 base and V by 4 bases; bases with no gene match: 4. CDR3 in amino acids: CASSIRLAGGTDTQYF. The CDR3 DNA reads as TGCGCCAGCAGCATAAGACTAGCGGGAGGCACAGATACGCAGTATTTT.

This clone turned up a few times. The chain has TRBV27 and TRBJ1-2; 10 bases align to TRBD1. Germline V lookup: CDR1 MNHEY, CDR2 SMNVEV (reference sequence). V shed 2 bases and J 6 bases; nucleotides not matched to a gene: 3. CDR3 size: 14 residues. This CDR3 is CASSLEGQGNGYTF. CDR3 coding DNA: TGTGCCAGCAGTTTAGAGGGACAGGGGAATGGCTACACCTTC.

The chain uses TRBV7-9 and TRBJ1-1, with 8 bases fitting TRBD1. The ends lost 8 bases at V and 3 bases at J; junction bases unmatched: 8. The germline CDR1 and CDR2 sequences are SEHNR and FQNEAQ (reference sequence). The CDR3 runs 14 residues. The CDR3 nucleotides are TGTGCCAGCGGAATTCAGGGGGCAGACACTGAAGCTTTCTTT. This encodes CASGIQGADTEAFF.